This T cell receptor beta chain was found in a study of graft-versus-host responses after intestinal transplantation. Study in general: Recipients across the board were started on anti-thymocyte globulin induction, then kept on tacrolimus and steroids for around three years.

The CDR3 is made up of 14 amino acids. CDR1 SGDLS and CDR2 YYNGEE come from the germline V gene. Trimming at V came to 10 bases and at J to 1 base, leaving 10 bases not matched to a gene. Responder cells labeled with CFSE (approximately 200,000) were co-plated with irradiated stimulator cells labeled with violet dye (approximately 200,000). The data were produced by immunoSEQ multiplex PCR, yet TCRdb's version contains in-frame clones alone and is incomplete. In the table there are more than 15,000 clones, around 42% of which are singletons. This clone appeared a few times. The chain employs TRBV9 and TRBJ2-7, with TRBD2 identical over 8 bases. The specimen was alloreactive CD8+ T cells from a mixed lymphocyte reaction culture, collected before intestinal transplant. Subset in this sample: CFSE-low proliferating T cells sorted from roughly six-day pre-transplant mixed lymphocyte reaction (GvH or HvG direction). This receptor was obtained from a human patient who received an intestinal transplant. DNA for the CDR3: TGTGCCGCTTCGACGGGGGGGCCTTCCTACGAGCAGTACTTC. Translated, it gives CAASTGGPSYEQYF.